The TCR beta chain under discussion was sequenced for a study of T cell responses to AZD1222 COVID-19 vaccine. General observations from the study: Once two AZD1222 doses were given, Spike-specific TCR breadth and depth went up. Within unmutated variant regions lay the reported targets of nearly half of spike-specific TCRs.

The V gene lost 5 bases and the J gene lost 14 bases, with 19 bases spanning the gap. The CDR3 is 13 amino acids. The germline V gene has CDR1 PRHDT and CDR2 FYEKMQ (reference sequence). Sequencing was performed with immunoSEQ multiplex PCR; in TCRdb, only in-frame clones are kept and a portion is missing. The sample shows about 84,000 clones, approximately 85% of them seen only once. A few counts support this clone. Its antigen is unknown. The chain joins TRBV13 to TRBJ2-1, with D maybe TRBD2 (7 bases). The input for sequencing was peripheral blood, taken 28 days after the second AZD1222 dose. This receptor was obtained from an adult who received the AZD1222 COVID-19 vaccine. The CDR3 loop reads CASSPPGGREKFF. CDR3 coding DNA: TGTGCCAGCAGCCCCCCCGGGGGGCGCGAGAAGTTCTTC.